The clone carrying this TCR beta chain was detected many times. Its antigen is undetermined. Described time point: patch test 2, 6 weeks after DPC sensitization. Described treatment: therapeutic diphenylcyclopropenone sensitization with weekly scalp DPC. The CDR3 covers 14 residues. Trimming shortened V by 3 bases and J by 0 bases, and 9 bases separated the two germline ends. Germline CDR1 reads LNHDA; CDR2 reads SQIVND (reference sequence). The data originate from a study of human T cells and chemical hapten exposure. Whole-study findings and limits: Counts of expanded TCRs (at PT1) showed a positive correlation with patch test score.

One entry per CDR3 protein results from TCRdb running MiXCR on the RACE reads. This table holds about 43,000 distinct CDR3 sequences, approximately 3.4% found once. The receptor was isolated from a man in his forties with alopecia areata. Some clones in this sample may be carry-over from other donors' samples. The source was whole blood, collected in connection with sensitization to the hapten diphenylcyclopropenone (DPC). The genes are TRBV19 and TRBJ2-7; a possible D gene is TRBD2 (5 bases). As DNA, the CDR3 is TGTGCCAGTAGTATCTTCGGGGACTCCTACGAGCAGTACTTC. Protein sequence: CASSIFGDSYEQYF.